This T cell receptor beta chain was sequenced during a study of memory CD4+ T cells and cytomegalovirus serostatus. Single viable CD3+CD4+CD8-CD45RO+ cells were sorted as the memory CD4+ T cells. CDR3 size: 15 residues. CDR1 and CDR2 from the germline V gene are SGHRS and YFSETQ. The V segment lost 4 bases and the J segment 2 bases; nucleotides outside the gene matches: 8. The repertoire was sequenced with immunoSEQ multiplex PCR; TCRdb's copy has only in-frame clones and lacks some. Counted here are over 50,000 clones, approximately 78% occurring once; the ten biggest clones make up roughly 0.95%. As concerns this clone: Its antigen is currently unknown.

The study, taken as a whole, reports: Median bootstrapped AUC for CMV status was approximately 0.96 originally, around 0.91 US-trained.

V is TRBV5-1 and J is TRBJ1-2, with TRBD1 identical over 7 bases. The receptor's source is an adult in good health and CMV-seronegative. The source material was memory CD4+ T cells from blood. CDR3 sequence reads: CASSPPTGTNYGYTF. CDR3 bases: TGCGCCAGCAGCCCACCGACAGGGACGAACTATGGCTACACCTTC.